Shown below are 24 T cell receptor beta chains from a single sample sequenced in a study of T cell responses to AZD1222 COVID-19 vaccine. Clones were read by immunoSEQ multiplex PCR, and TCRdb kept only the in-frame ones, dropping some. This sample has roughly 180,000 clones, with 91% found just once. Sequenced here: peripheral blood, sampled on day 0 of AZD1222 vaccination. The receptors stem from an adult in good health.

The rearrangement joins TRBV2 to TRBJ2-1, with TRBD2 matching 9 bases. Germline V CDR1 and CDR2: SNHLY, FYNNEI. With V trimmed by 4 bases and J by 5 bases, 6 bases remained unmatched. The CDR3 consists of 15 residues. The CDR3 nucleotides read TGTGCCAGCAGTGCTGGGACTAGCAGCGACAATGAGCAGTTCTTC. This sequence encodes CASSAGTSSDNEQFF. The complete variable domain, with remaining parts taken from reference TRBV2 and TRBJ2-1, reads EPEVTQTPSHQVTQMGQEVILRCVPISNHLYFYWYRQILGQKVEFLVSFYNNEISEKSEIFDDQFSVERPDGSNFTLKIRSTKLEDSAMYFCASSAGTSSDNEQFFGPGTRLTVL.

The chain recombines TRBV7-2 with TRBJ2-7; D tentatively fits TRBD1 or TRBD2 (5 bases each). The CDR3 is 15 residues long. Trimming cost V 4 bases and J 0 bases, with 13 bases left between them. The V gene's germline CDR1 is SGHTA and CDR2 FQGNSA. The CDR3 is CASSSYRGGSYEQYF. The CDR3 DNA reads as TGTGCCAGCAGCTCCTACCGGGGCGGCTCCTACGAGCAGTACTTC. Supplemented by reference TRBV7-2 and TRBJ2-7, the full variable domain reads GAGVSQSPSNKVTEKGKDVELRCDPISGHTALYWYRQSLGQGLEFLIYFQGNSAPDKSGLPSDRFSAERTGGSVSTLTIQRTQQEDSAVYLCASSSYRGGSYEQYFGPGTRLTVT.

This clone was seen once. This chain joins TRBV7-2 and TRBJ1-5; D possibly corresponds to TRBD1 (6 bases). Germline CDR1 reads SGHTA; CDR2 reads FQGNSA. V was clipped by 0 bases and J by 5 bases, with 11 bases between them. The CDR3 sequence is 15 residues long. The CDR3 sequence: CASSLADRGDQPQHF. The CDR3 nucleotides read TGTGCCAGCAGCTTAGCGGATAGGGGGGATCAGCCCCAGCATTTT. The full variable domain, in which reference TRBV7-2 and TRBJ1-5 provide the parts outside the CDR3, is GAGVSQSPSNKVTEKGKDVELRCDPISGHTALYWYRQSLGQGLEFLIYFQGNSAPDKSGLPSDRFSAERTGGSVSTLTIQRTQQEDSAVYLCASSLADRGDQPQHFGDGTRLSIL.

The gene calls are TRBV5-6 and TRBJ1-2; 11 bases are shared with TRBD1. The V and J ends lost 5 bases and 7 bases, in that order; junction bases with no gene match: 7. Germline values: CDR1 SGHDT, CDR2 YYEEEE. This CDR3 contains 14 residues. CDR3 in DNA: TGTGCCAGCAGTTCCGGGACAGGGGGATTTGGCTACACCTTC. Translated, it gives CASSSGTGGFGYTF.

The rearrangement joins TRBV6-9 to TRBJ2-7; 8 bases match TRBD1. This CDR3 is 10 amino acids long. The germline gives CDR1 MNHGY, CDR2 SVAAGI. Trimming took 6 bases from V and 12 from J; bases not matched to a gene: 4. CDR3 DNA: TGTGCCAGCAGGGACAGGGAATGGTACTTC. Its translation: CASRDREWYF.

V usage is TRBV6-5 and J usage is TRBJ1-3, with TRBD1 as a possible D gene (6 bases). V was shortened by 2 bases and J by 4 bases, with 12 bases between the two germline ends. This CDR3 is 15 amino acids long. Per germline, CDR1 MNHEY and CDR2 SVGAGI. For the CDR3, the DNA is TGTGCCAGCAGTTACAACGCAGGGGTCGGAAACACCATATATTTT. Its translation is CASSYNAGVGNTIYF.

V gene TRBV15 combines with J gene TRBJ1-1; D is perhaps TRBD1 (5 bases). Trimming removed 2 bases at V and 3 bases at J, with 16 bases between. The CDR3 runs 16 residues. Germline V CDR1 and CDR2: LNHNV, YYDKDF (reference sequence). The CDR3: CATSRPQGFRYTEAFF. CDR3 nucleotides: TGTGCCACCAGCAGACCTCAGGGATTTAGATACACTGAAGCTTTCTTT.

The rearrangement links TRBV7-2 to TRBJ2-3; D may match TRBD1 or TRBD2 (5 bases each). The CDR3 has 15 amino acids. Trimming cost V 2 bases and J 3 bases, with 12 bases left between them. Germline values: CDR1 SGHTA, CDR2 FQGNSA. The CDR3 sequence: CASSLSQGRTDTQYF. In DNA, the CDR3 is TGTGCCAGCAGCTTATCGCAGGGACGAACAGATACGCAGTATTTT.

The chain combines TRBV28 with TRBJ2-7; 7 positions agree with TRBD2. With 6 bases clipped from V and 5 bases from J, the junction kept 16 bases outside the gene matches. This CDR3 has 16 residues. Germline V CDR1 and CDR2: MDHEN, SYDVKM. CDR3: CASSLRLRGLTHEQYF. The CDR3 DNA sequence: TGTGCCAGCAGCCTCAGGCTACGGGGACTAACGCACGAGCAGTACTTC.

The rearrangement links TRBV4-1 to TRBJ2-7; D may be TRBD2 (5 bases). V dropped 0 bases and J dropped 3 bases, with 9 bases sitting between them. The CDR3 is 14 amino acids. The germline gives CDR1 MGHRA, CDR2 YSYEKL. DNA of the CDR3: TGCGCCAGCAGCCAAGACCCAGGAGGCTACGAGCAGTACTTC. It yields the protein CASSQDPGGYEQYF.

V is TRBV19 and J is TRBJ2-7; 10 bases are a match to TRBD1. Unmatched junction bases numbered 3, after V lost 5 bases and J lost 5 bases. The CDR3 length is 13 residues. From germline, CDR1 is LNHDA and CDR2 SQIVND (reference sequence). Written as DNA, the CDR3 is TGTGCCAGTAGTCGGGACAGGGGTGACGAGCAGTACTTC. Protein sequence: CASSRDRGDEQYF.

The rearrangement links TRBV13 to TRBJ1-5; TRBD1 matches at 10 bases. The CDR3 sequence is 14 residues long. Germline assignment: CDR1 PRHDT and CDR2 FYEKMQ (reference sequence). V dropped 2 bases and J dropped 6; count of bases not matched to a gene: 1. As DNA, the CDR3 is TGTGCCAGCAGCTTAAGGACAGGGGGTCAGCCCCAGCATTTT. Its protein product is CASSLRTGGQPQHF. Supplemented by reference TRBV13 and TRBJ1-5, the full variable domain reads AAGVIQSPRHLIKEKRETATLKCYPIPRHDTVYWYQQGPGQDPQFLISFYEKMQSDKGSIPDRFSAQQFSDYHSELNMSSLELGDSALYFCASSLRTGGQPQHFGDGTRLSIL.

The V call is TRBV15, the J call TRBJ2-7; D is unresolved. Per germline, CDR1 LNHNV and CDR2 YYDKDF (reference sequence). Trimming left V 5 bases short and J 0 bases short, with 11 bases between. CDR3 size: 14 residues. This CDR3 is CATSSGSYSYEQYF. CDR3 coding DNA: TGTGCCACCAGCTCGGGCTCTTACTCCTACGAGCAGTACTTC.

The genes are TRBV18 and TRBJ2-2; unclear D gene. CDR1 and CDR2 from the germline V gene are KGHSH and LQKENI. The V and J ends lost 3 bases and 1 base respectively, with 9 bases between them. CDR3 length: 15 amino acids. The CDR3 DNA reads as TGTGCCAGCTCACCTTTGGTCGTGAACACCGGGGAGCTGTTTTTT. Translating it yields CASSPLVVNTGELFF. Drawing the rest from reference TRBV18 and TRBJ2-2, the complete variable domain is NAGVMQNPRHLVRRRGQEARLRCSPMKGHSHVYWYRQLPEEGLKFMVYLQKENIIDESGMPKERFSAEFPKEGPSILRIQQVVRGDSAAYFCASSPLVVNTGELFFGEGSRLTVL.

This chain connects TRBV28 to TRBJ2-5; 10 nucleotides align to TRBD1. The CDR3 totals 16 residues. V lost 4 bases, J lost 3 bases, and 8 bases stayed unmatched. Germline values: CDR1 MDHEN, CDR2 SYDVKM. The CDR3 reads CASSSTGGAYEETQYF. CDR3 nucleotides: TGTGCCAGCAGTTCGACAGGGGGCGCTTACGAAGAGACCCAGTACTTC.

The chain recombines TRBV4-2 with TRBJ2-1, with 7 bases that match TRBD2. V trimming: 3 bases; J trimming: 4 bases; junction bases outside the gene matches: 3. Germline loops: CDR1 LGHNA, CDR2 YNFKEQ. This CDR3 region has 14 residues. The DNA of the CDR3 is TGTGCCAGCAGCCATTTCGGGGGGTACAATGAGCAGTTCTTC. It codes for CASSHFGGYNEQFF.

This clone was detected only once. The chain is built from TRBV5-1 and TRBJ2-1; possible D gene TRBD1, 6 bases. CDR1 is SGHRS and CDR2 is YFSETQ in the germline V gene. The CDR3 is made up of 15 amino acids. V shed 2 bases and J shed 2 bases, with 11 bases lying between them. CDR3 amino acids: CASSLGQGPYNEQFF. The CDR3 DNA reads as TGCGCCAGCAGCTTAGGGCAGGGGCCCTACAATGAGCAGTTCTTC.

The chain is built from TRBV6-2 or TRBV6-3 and TRBJ1-1; 7 positions agree with TRBD1. This CDR3 is 13 amino acids long. CDR1 and CDR2 (germline): MNHEY, SVGEGT. Germline trimming cut 5 bases from V and 7 bases from J; bases unmatched to any gene: 7. The CDR3 reads CASSQRQGGEAFF. The CDR3 bases are TGTGCCAGCAGTCAGCGACAGGGTGGTGAAGCTTTCTTT.

This chain connects TRBV27 to TRBJ2-7, with 12 bases lining up with TRBD2. CDR1 and CDR2 (germline): MNHEY, SMNVEV (reference sequence). V lost 6 bases, J lost 5 bases, and 8 bases stayed unmatched. CDR3 length equals 15 residues. CDR3 coding DNA: TGTGCCAGCAGCCCCCTAGCGGGGGGGAGGGACGAGCAGTACTTC. Protein: CASSPLAGGRDEQYF.

V is TRBV19 and J is TRBJ1-1; D remains ambiguous. The CDR3 extends over 15 amino acids. The V gene lost 3 bases and the J gene lost 1 base, with 12 bases spanning the gap. In germline, CDR1 is LNHDA, CDR2 SQIVND (reference sequence). CDR3 DNA: TGTGCCAGTAGTATTAGTCACAATGGGAACACTGAAGCTTTCTTT. This encodes CASSISHNGNTEAFF.

The chain carries TRBV19 and TRBJ2-2; possibly TRBD1 or TRBD2 for D (5 bases each). The V gene lost 3 bases and the J gene lost 1 base, with 6 bases spanning the gap. The CDR3 length is 14 residues. Germline V gene data show CDR1 as LNHDA and CDR2 as SQIVND (reference sequence). The CDR3 sequence is CASSMGVNTGELFF. The CDR3 bases are TGTGCCAGTAGTATGGGGGTGAACACCGGGGAGCTGTTTTTT.

This sequence joins TRBV28 and TRBJ2-3; D unclear. This CDR3 has 15 amino acids. CDR1 and CDR2 (germline): MDHEN, SYDVKM. V lost 6 bases, J lost 2 bases, and 15 bases lay in between. CDR3 amino acids: CASSSSRGNTDTQYF. The CDR3, as DNA: TGTGCCAGCAGCTCGTCCCGCGGAAACACAGATACGCAGTATTTT.

The V and J genes are TRBV4-3 and TRBJ2-3; tentatively, D is TRBD2 (5 bases). The CDR3 spans 18 residues. Trimming took 0 bases from V and 1 from J, leaving 17 bases between them. Germline assignment: CDR1 LGHNA and CDR2 YSLEER. The CDR3 DNA reads as TGCGCCAGCAGCCAAGATCTTATTATGAGGGCCGGCACAGATACGCAGTATTTT. Translating it yields CASSQDLIMRAGTDTQYF.

The chain carries TRBV7-8 and TRBJ2-5; perhaps TRBD1 as D (6 bases). The length of the CDR3 is 13 residues. Trimming shortened V by 3 bases and J by 3 bases, and 8 bases separated the two germline ends. CDR1 SGHVS and CDR2 FQNEAQ come from the germline V gene. The CDR3 region is CASSFGQKETQYF. CDR3 DNA: TGTGCCAGCAGCTTCGGACAGAAAGAGACCCAGTACTTC.